These T cell receptor beta chains were read from a single sample in a study of blood T cells in healthy people across ages. TCRdb analysed the 5' RACE reads with MiXCR anew, one entry per CDR3 protein. The profile shows hundreds of thousands of distinct CDR3 sequences, more than 50% of them singletons. Sequenced material: blood. The receptors stem from a middle-aged man in good health. CDR3s leave out the opening cysteine and the closing phenylalanine or tryptophan. Fields, in order: CDR3 protein, V gene, J gene, CDR3 length.

cdr3_aa: ASSQDATRTDTQY; v_call: TRBV4-2; j_call: TRBJ2-3; cdr3_length: 13
cdr3_aa: ASYSYNEQF; v_call: TRBV6-2/TRBV6-3; j_call: TRBJ2-1; cdr3_length: 9
cdr3_aa: ASSGVDRNYGYT; v_call: TRBV27; j_call: TRBJ1-2; cdr3_length: 12
cdr3_aa: ASSFQSGIADTQY; v_call: TRBV11-2; j_call: TRBJ2-3; cdr3_length: 13
cdr3_aa: RALGDEAF; v_call: TRBV20-1; j_call: TRBJ1-1; cdr3_length: 8
cdr3_aa: ASSRGTREGYT; v_call: TRBV7-2; j_call: TRBJ1-2; cdr3_length: 11
cdr3_aa: ASSVVGGNTDTQY; v_call: TRBV9; j_call: TRBJ2-3; cdr3_length: 13
cdr3_aa: SVLSGRYYEQY; v_call: TRBV29-1; j_call: TRBJ2-7; cdr3_length: 11
cdr3_aa: ASSQKTEAF; v_call: TRBV4-2; j_call: TRBJ1-1; cdr3_length: 9
cdr3_aa: ASTAGHTADTQY; v_call: TRBV2; j_call: TRBJ2-3; cdr3_length: 12
cdr3_aa: ASSLREGDNEQF; v_call: TRBV12-3/TRBV12-4; j_call: TRBJ2-1; cdr3_length: 12
cdr3_aa: ATSRDRAPSYEQY; v_call: TRBV15; j_call: TRBJ2-7; cdr3_length: 13
cdr3_aa: ASSFEGHSNQPQH; v_call: TRBV12-3/TRBV12-4; j_call: TRBJ1-5; cdr3_length: 13
cdr3_aa: ASSGYLASSRF; v_call: TRBV25-1; j_call: TRBJ2-1; cdr3_length: 11
cdr3_aa: SVYWLGKQY; v_call: TRBV20-1; j_call: TRBJ2-7; cdr3_length: 9
cdr3_aa: SVQGRQGNTEAF; v_call: TRBV29-1; j_call: TRBJ1-1; cdr3_length: 12
cdr3_aa: SVTGQTYNEQF; v_call: TRBV29-1; j_call: TRBJ2-1; cdr3_length: 11
cdr3_aa: ASSTVAGVVHEQY; v_call: TRBV27; j_call: TRBJ2-7; cdr3_length: 13
cdr3_aa: SVVKGAGNTEAF; v_call: TRBV29-1; j_call: TRBJ1-1; cdr3_length: 12
cdr3_aa: ASSKTGTGGRGAQH; v_call: TRBV12-3/TRBV12-4; j_call: TRBJ1-5; cdr3_length: 14
cdr3_aa: ASTLDPTYNEQF; v_call: TRBV6-2/TRBV6-3; j_call: TRBJ2-1; cdr3_length: 12
cdr3_aa: ASSLAGPQY; v_call: TRBV7-9; j_call: TRBJ2-4; cdr3_length: 9
cdr3_aa: ASSLAPAGPGGYGYT; v_call: TRBV7-8; j_call: TRBJ1-2; cdr3_length: 15
cdr3_aa: ASSKRSGRVGPDTQY; v_call: TRBV21-1; j_call: TRBJ2-3; cdr3_length: 15
cdr3_aa: ASNKDRSNEQF; v_call: TRBV11-3; j_call: TRBJ2-1; cdr3_length: 11
cdr3_aa: ATQTGTDTQY; v_call: TRBV24-1; j_call: TRBJ2-3; cdr3_length: 10
cdr3_aa: ASSRETSGGTSGELF; v_call: TRBV3-1; j_call: TRBJ2-2; cdr3_length: 15
cdr3_aa: ASSQGLAGGDTQY; v_call: TRBV11-2; j_call: TRBJ2-3; cdr3_length: 13
cdr3_aa: ASSPDRGWETQY; v_call: TRBV27; j_call: TRBJ2-5; cdr3_length: 12
cdr3_aa: ASSLRTGSPYEQY; v_call: TRBV6-2/TRBV6-3; j_call: -; cdr3_length: 13
cdr3_aa: ASSPPIDYGYT; v_call: TRBV7-2; j_call: TRBJ1-2; cdr3_length: 11
cdr3_aa: ASSSVSYNEQY; v_call: TRBV5-1; j_call: -; cdr3_length: 11
cdr3_aa: ASSPYFSGQEPYEQY; v_call: TRBV27; j_call: TRBJ2-7; cdr3_length: 15
cdr3_aa: ASSLRSPGQTYEQY; v_call: TRBV5-1; j_call: TRBJ2-7; cdr3_length: 14
cdr3_aa: ASNDLTGLAEETQY; v_call: TRBV7-9; j_call: TRBJ2-5; cdr3_length: 14
cdr3_aa: ASSVRDSGTDTQY; v_call: TRBV19; j_call: TRBJ2-3; cdr3_length: 13
cdr3_aa: ASSQEIGVGTLSYEQY; v_call: TRBV4-3; j_call: TRBJ2-7; cdr3_length: 16
cdr3_aa: ASSHPLGQTYEQY; v_call: TRBV7-6; j_call: TRBJ2-7; cdr3_length: 13
cdr3_aa: ASSLKSSSGANVLT; v_call: TRBV2; j_call: TRBJ2-6; cdr3_length: 14
cdr3_aa: ASSSGGLEQY; v_call: TRBV7-9; j_call: TRBJ2-7; cdr3_length: 10
cdr3_aa: SVEYGVRRETQY; v_call: TRBV29-1; j_call: TRBJ2-5; cdr3_length: 12
cdr3_aa: ASSPTRLAGGQSSETQY; v_call: TRBV7-2; j_call: TRBJ2-5; cdr3_length: 17
cdr3_aa: SPLSGNSPLH; v_call: TRBV29-1; j_call: TRBJ1-6; cdr3_length: 10
cdr3_aa: ASSQDVGDTYEQY; v_call: TRBV3-1; j_call: -; cdr3_length: 13
cdr3_aa: ASSRGLADREF; v_call: TRBV7-9; j_call: TRBJ2-1; cdr3_length: 11
cdr3_aa: ASSLGGSGRAKYNEQF; v_call: TRBV7-3; j_call: TRBJ2-1; cdr3_length: 16
cdr3_aa: SARGPTGVIETQY; v_call: TRBV20-1; j_call: TRBJ2-5; cdr3_length: 13
cdr3_aa: ASSSNRGPTYGYT; v_call: TRBV7-9; j_call: TRBJ1-2; cdr3_length: 13
cdr3_aa: ASNRRSQETQY; v_call: TRBV12-3/TRBV12-4; j_call: TRBJ2-5; cdr3_length: 11
cdr3_aa: ASSPGQFLSYEQY; v_call: TRBV11-1; j_call: TRBJ2-7; cdr3_length: 13
cdr3_aa: AISVGQPNQPQH; v_call: TRBV10-3; j_call: TRBJ1-5; cdr3_length: 12
cdr3_aa: SARRLLAGILYNEQF; v_call: TRBV20-1; j_call: TRBJ2-1; cdr3_length: 15